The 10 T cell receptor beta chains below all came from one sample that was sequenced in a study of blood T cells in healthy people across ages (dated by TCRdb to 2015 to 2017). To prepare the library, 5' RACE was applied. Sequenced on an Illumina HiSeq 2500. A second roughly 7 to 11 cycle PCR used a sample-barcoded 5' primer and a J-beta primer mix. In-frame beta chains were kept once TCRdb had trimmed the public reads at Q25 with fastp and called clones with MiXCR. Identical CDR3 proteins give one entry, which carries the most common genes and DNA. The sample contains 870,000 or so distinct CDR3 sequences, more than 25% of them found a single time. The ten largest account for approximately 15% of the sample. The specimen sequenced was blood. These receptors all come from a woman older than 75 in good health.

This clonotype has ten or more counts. Here the CDR3 DNA reads TGTGCCACCCGGACCGAGCCTGTGGGGCCCCAGCATTTT. Its translation is CATRTEPVGPQHF. The rearrangement links TRBV15 to TRBJ1-5; D unresolved. The CDR3 length is 13 residues. Germline V CDR1 and CDR2: LNHNV, YYDKDF (reference sequence). Trimming took off 8 bases at V and 9 bases at J, with 17 bases between the two ends. The entire variable domain, with the rest obtained from reference TRBV15 and TRBJ1-5, is as follows: DAMVIQNPRYQVTQFGKPVTLSCSQTLNHNVMYWYQQKSSQAPKLLFHYYDKDFNNEADTPDNFQSRRPNTSFCFLDIRSPGLGDTAMYLCATRTEPVGPQHFGDGTRLSIL.

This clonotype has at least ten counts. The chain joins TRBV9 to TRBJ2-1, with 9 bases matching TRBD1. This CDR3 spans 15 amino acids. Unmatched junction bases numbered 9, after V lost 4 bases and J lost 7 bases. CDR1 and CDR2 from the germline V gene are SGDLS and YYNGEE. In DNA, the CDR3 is TGTGCCAGCAGCACCCTGACAGGGGGATTGAATGAGCAGTTCTTC. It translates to CASSTLTGGLNEQFF.

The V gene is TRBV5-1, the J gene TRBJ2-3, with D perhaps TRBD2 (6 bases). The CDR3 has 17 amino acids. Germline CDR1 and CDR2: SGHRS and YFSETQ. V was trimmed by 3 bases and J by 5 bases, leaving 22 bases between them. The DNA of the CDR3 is TGCGCCAGCAGCTCCACACCCGGGACTCTTGTTGGAGATACGCAGTATTTT. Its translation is CASSSTPGTLVGDTQYF.

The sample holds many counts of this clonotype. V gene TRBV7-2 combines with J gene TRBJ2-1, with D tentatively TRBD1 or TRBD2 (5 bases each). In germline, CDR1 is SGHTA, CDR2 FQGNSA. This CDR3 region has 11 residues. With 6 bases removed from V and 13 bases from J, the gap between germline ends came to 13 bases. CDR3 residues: CASSEGIRQFF. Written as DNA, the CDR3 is TGTGCCAGCAGTGAGGGGATCCGACAGTTCTTC.

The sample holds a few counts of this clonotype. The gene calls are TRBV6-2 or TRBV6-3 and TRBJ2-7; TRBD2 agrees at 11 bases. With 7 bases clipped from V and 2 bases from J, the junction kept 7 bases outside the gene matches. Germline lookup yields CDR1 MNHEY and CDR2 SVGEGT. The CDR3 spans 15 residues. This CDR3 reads CASTSGGSGTYEQYF. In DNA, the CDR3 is TGTGCCAGCACTAGCGGGGGGTCAGGAACCTACGAGCAGTACTTC.

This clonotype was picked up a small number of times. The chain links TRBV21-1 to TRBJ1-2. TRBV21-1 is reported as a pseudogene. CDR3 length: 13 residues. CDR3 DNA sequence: TGTGCCAGCAGCAATTTCGACCCCTATGGCTACACCTTC. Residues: CASSNFDPYGYTF.

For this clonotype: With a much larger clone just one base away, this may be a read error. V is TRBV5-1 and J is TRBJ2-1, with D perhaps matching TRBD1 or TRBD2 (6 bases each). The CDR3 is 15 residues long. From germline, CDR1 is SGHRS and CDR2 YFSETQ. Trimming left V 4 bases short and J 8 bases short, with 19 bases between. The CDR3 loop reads CASSRRGTRGDEQFF. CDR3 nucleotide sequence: TGCGCCAGCAGCAGGAGGGGGACAAGGGGCGATGAGCAGTTCTTC.

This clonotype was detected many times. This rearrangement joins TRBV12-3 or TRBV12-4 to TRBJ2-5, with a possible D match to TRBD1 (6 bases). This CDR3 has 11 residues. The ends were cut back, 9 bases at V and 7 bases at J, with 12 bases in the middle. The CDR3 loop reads CASGGTRTQYF. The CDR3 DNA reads TGTGCCAGTGGGGGCACCCGGACCCAGTACTTC.

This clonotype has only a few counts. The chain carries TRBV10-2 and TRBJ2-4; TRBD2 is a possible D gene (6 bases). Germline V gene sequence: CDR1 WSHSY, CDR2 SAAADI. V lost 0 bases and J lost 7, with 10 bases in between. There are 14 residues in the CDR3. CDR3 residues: CASSESSSGNIQYF. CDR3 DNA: TGCGCCAGCAGTGAGTCAAGTAGCGGCAACATTCAGTACTTC.

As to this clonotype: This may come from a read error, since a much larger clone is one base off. The CDR3 here is CASSQEYPVRANEKPFF. In DNA form, the CDR3 reads TGCGCCAGCAGCCAAGAGTACCCCGTGAGGGCTAATGAAAAACCGTTTTTT. The chain couples TRBV4-3 to TRBJ1-4; D remains unclear. This CDR3 is built from 17 residues. Germline CDR1 is LGHNA and CDR2 is YSLEER.